Shown below are 28 T cell receptor beta chains from a single sample sequenced in a study of T cell repertoires in cytomegalovirus infection. TCRdb itself ran the reads through MiXCR, one entry per CDR3 protein. This sample yields about 680,000 distinct CDR3 sequences, of which 20% to 25% are seen a single time; around 8% belongs to the top ten. Sequencing was carried out using CD8+ T cells from PBMCs. All receptors derive from a human donor in good health (CMV status not recorded). Some clones in this sample may be carry-over from other donors' samples.

The chain recombines TRBV6-5 with TRBJ2-7; 10 nucleotides align to TRBD1. The V gene's germline CDR1 is MNHEY and CDR2 SVGAGI. The CDR3 covers 16 residues. With V trimmed by 5 bases and J by 3 bases, 10 bases remained unmatched. For the CDR3, the DNA is TGTGCCAGCAGTCCGGGGACAGGGGCTATTCTCTACGAGCAGTACTTC. Residues: CASSPGTGAILYEQYF.

This clonotype was detected ten times or more. The chain is built from TRBV27 and TRBJ1-1; D uncertain. This CDR3 comprises 13 residues. V gave up 3 bases and J gave up 11 bases, with 16 bases separating them. Germline CDR1 reads MNHEY; CDR2 reads SMNVEV (reference sequence). CDR3 sequence reads: CASSLGLTSVAFF. The CDR3 DNA reads as TGTGCCAGCAGTTTGGGATTGACGAGCGTGGCTTTCTTT.

Comments on this clonotype: One end of the junction is discordant with germline, which a read error may explain. This chain connects TRBV4-1 to TRBJ1-6, with no clear D. Germline CDR1 is MGHRA and CDR2 is YSYEKL. The CDR3 covers 14 residues. CDR3 loop: CASSPTITTGPYYF. The CDR3 DNA sequence: TGCGCCAGCAGCCCAACTATTACCACTGGGCCCTACTACTTT.

The CDR3 loop reads CASSYPDIEQFF. CDR3 DNA: TGTGCCAGCAGTTACCCGGACATCGAGCAGTTCTTC. V is TRBV6-2 or TRBV6-3 and J is TRBJ2-1; tentatively, D is TRBD1 (5 bases). Germline V lookup: CDR1 MNHEY, CDR2 SVGEGT. Trimming shortened V by 2 bases and J by 10 bases, and 9 bases separated the two germline ends. This CDR3 comprises 12 residues.

This clonotype was picked up many times. The gene calls are TRBV12-3 or TRBV12-4 and TRBJ1-5; D possibly corresponds to TRBD1 (5 bases). Trimming cost V 6 bases and J 7 bases, with 10 bases left between them. This CDR3 is built from 12 residues. The CDR3 is CASSQGRQPQHF. For the CDR3, the DNA is TGTGCCAGCAGCCAGGGAAGGCAGCCCCAGCATTTT.

Of note for this clonotype: This may arise from a read error, as a much more abundant clone is one base away. The V gene is TRBV10-3, the J gene TRBJ2-7; TRBD2 matches at 12 bases. The junction had 8 bases not matched to a gene; V was cut back by 4 bases and J by 1 base. This CDR3 is 17 amino acids long. Germline loops: CDR1 ENHRY, CDR2 SYGVKD. In nucleotides, the CDR3 is TGTGCCATCAGTGTAAGACTAGCGGGGGAACGATCCTACGAGCAGTACTTC. This translates into CAISVRLAGERSYEQYF.

The gene calls are TRBV20-1 and TRBJ2-7, with D possibly being TRBD1 or TRBD2 (5 bases each). V lost 6 bases to trimming and J lost 7 bases, with 25 bases between them. CDR3 size: 15 residues. Germline V gene data show CDR1 as DFQATT and CDR2 as SNEGSKA (reference sequence). For the CDR3, the DNA is TGCAGTGCCCCGGGGCAGTTCCCCGACTCTAGAGAGCAGTACTTC. It specifies CSAPGQFPDSREQYF.

This clonotype was counted only a few times. V gene TRBV27 combines with J gene TRBJ1-1; perhaps TRBD1 as D (5 bases). Germline CDR1 MNHEY, CDR2 SMNVEV (reference sequence). The V end was cut by 0 bases, the J end by 12 bases, with 11 bases between. The CDR3 loop spans 12 amino acids. The CDR3 sequence is CASSLSGRAPFF. As DNA, the CDR3 is TGTGCCAGCAGTTTATCGGGGCGGGCCCCTTTCTTT.

Only a few counts were recorded for this clonotype. The chain uses TRBV7-9 and TRBJ2-1; perhaps TRBD1 as D (6 bases). Germline assignment: CDR1 SEHNR and CDR2 FQNEAQ (reference sequence). Trimming left V 5 bases short and J 9 bases short, with 26 bases between. The CDR3 spans 17 residues. As DNA, the CDR3 is TGTGCCAGCAGCCCCGCGTTGGGGCAGGGGCGCGATAGTGAGCAGTTCTTC. Translation: CASSPALGQGRDSEQFF.

The CDR3 region has the DNA TGTGCCAGCAGTGAAGGAGACGCCCCGGGCGAGCAGTACGTC. Translating it yields CASSEGDAPGEQYV. This chain joins TRBV6-1 and TRBJ2-7; D is uncertain. V gave up 1 base and J gave up 6 bases, with 13 bases separating them. The CDR3 is made up of 14 amino acids. Germline CDR1 MNHNS, CDR2 SASEGT.

J is TRBJ1-2 and V is TRBV27; no firm D call. V was pared by 3 bases and J by 4 bases, with 9 bases between. Germline values: CDR1 MNHEY, CDR2 SMNVEV (reference sequence). The CDR3 has 13 residues. CDR3: CASSFGERYGYTF. CDR3 in DNA: TGTGCCAGCAGTTTTGGGGAACGCTATGGCTACACCTTC.

Notes on this clonotype: One end of the junction varies from germline; a read error may be responsible. The CDR3 loop reads CANSPIGTGTNEQFF. In nucleotides, the CDR3 is TGTGCCAACTCACCAATTGGGACAGGGACCAATGAGCAGTTCTTC. The chain recombines TRBV18 with TRBJ2-1; 9 positions match TRBD1. Germline V lookup: CDR1 KGHSH, CDR2 LQKENI. The CDR3 extends over 15 amino acids.

This clonotype was seen at least ten times. The V gene is TRBV7-9, the J gene TRBJ2-3; 12 nucleotides match TRBD2. CDR3 length: 18 residues. Germline lookup yields CDR1 SEHNR and CDR2 FQNEAQ (reference sequence). Losses at the gene ends were 5 bases for V and 5 bases for J; bases not matched to a gene: 14. In DNA form, the CDR3 reads TGTGCCAGCAGCCTTCCTAGCGGGGGGGAAGCCCGGGAAGATACGCAGTATTTT. Residues: CASSLPSGGEAREDTQYF.

The chain joins TRBV5-4 to TRBJ2-3, with D perhaps TRBD1 (6 bases). V lost 5 bases and J 3 bases, leaving 10 bases between the germline ends. Per the germline V gene, CDR1 is SGHNT and CDR2 is YYREEE (reference sequence). The CDR3 totals 13 residues. The CDR3 DNA reads TGTGCCAGCAGTTGGGACACTACAGATACGCAGTATTTT. Translated: CASSWDTTDTQYF.

In its sample, this clonotype was seen a few times. J is TRBJ1-5 and V is TRBV7-6, with D tentatively TRBD1 (6 bases). The V and J ends lost 5 bases and 5 bases respectively, with 19 bases between them. Germline loops: CDR1 SGHVS, CDR2 FNYEAQ. The CDR3 spans 16 residues. The CDR3 DNA reads as TGTGCCAGCAGCACCACGGGGGGCATACCCGATCAGCCCCAGCATTTT. It is translated as CASSTTGGIPDQPQHF.

The table lists this clonotype with a few counts. This sequence joins TRBV7-9 and TRBJ2-2; no clear D. The V gene lost 4 bases and the J gene lost 1 base, with 16 bases spanning the gap. This CDR3 comprises 17 residues. Germline lookup yields CDR1 SEHNR and CDR2 FQNEAQ (reference sequence). The CDR3 nucleotides are TGTGCCAGCAGCTCTTACTACCGACTCCGGAACACCGGGGAGCTGTTTTTT. It is translated as CASSSYYRLRNTGELFF.

In this sample, this clonotype turned up a few times. The chain employs TRBV18 and TRBJ2-2, with D perhaps matching TRBD1 (5 bases). Between the trimmed V and J ends, which lost 5 bases and 2 bases, there was a span of 15 bases. The CDR3 is made up of 16 amino acids. Germline CDR1 KGHSH, CDR2 LQKENI. The CDR3 protein is CASSASDTENTGELFF. In DNA form, the CDR3 reads TGTGCCAGCTCAGCCTCGGACACCGAAAACACCGGGGAGCTGTTTTTT.

This rearrangement joins TRBV27 to TRBJ2-5, with 9 nucleotides matching TRBD2. The V gene end was trimmed by 5 bases and the J gene end by 3 bases; junction bases not matched to a gene: 13. Looked up from germline, CDR1 is MNHEY and CDR2 is SMNVEV (reference sequence). The CDR3 length is 17 residues. DNA for the CDR3: TGTGCCAGCAGTCCCGAGTGGGCGGGGGGGCCGGAAGAGACCCAGTACTTC. It specifies CASSPEWAGGPEETQYF.

This clonotype came up many times. The V gene is TRBV7-6, the J gene TRBJ1-6; perhaps TRBD1 as D (5 bases). The CDR3 is 14 amino acids. CDR1 SGHVS and CDR2 FNYEAQ come from the germline V gene. Between the trimmed V and J ends, which lost 6 bases and 7 bases, there was a span of 13 bases. The CDR3 region has the DNA TGTGCCAGCAGTAGGGGACGGAAAAATTCACCCCTCCACTTT. This sequence encodes CASSRGRKNSPLHF. Supplemented by reference TRBV7-6 and TRBJ1-6, the full variable domain reads GAGVSQSPRYKVTKRGQDVALRCDPISGHVSLYWYRQALGQGPEFLTYFNYEAQQDKSGLPNDRFSAERPEGSISTLTIQRTEQRDSAMYRCASSRGRKNSPLHFGNGTRLTVT.

This clonotype appeared many times. The chain couples TRBV7-6 to TRBJ2-7; the match to TRBD1 covers 9 bases. The V gene's germline CDR1 is SGHVS and CDR2 FNYEAQ. The CDR3 is made up of 15 amino acids. The V and J ends lost 5 bases and 3 bases, in that order; junction bases with no gene match: 8. In DNA form, the CDR3 reads TGTGCCAGCAGCGCCTCCGGGACAGGGATCTACGAGCAGTACGTC. It is translated as CASSASGTGIYEQYV.

The rearrangement joins TRBV7-9 to TRBJ2-7; D is perhaps TRBD2 (6 bases). CDR3 length: 14 amino acids. Germline values: CDR1 SEHNR, CDR2 FQNEAQ (reference sequence). Trimming left V 7 bases short and J 3 bases short, with 16 bases between. CDR3 sequence (DNA): TGTGCCAGCACCCCCAGTGGGGGGATCTACGAGCAGTACTTC. Translation gives CASTPSGGIYEQYF.

This clonotype was counted between two and nine times. This sequence joins TRBV6-5 and TRBJ2-7; D is possibly TRBD1 (6 bases). CDR3 length: 15 amino acids. Germline CDR1 reads MNHEY; CDR2 reads SVGAGI. Deletions cut 2 bases from V and 2 bases from J, with 13 bases between. The CDR3 DNA sequence: TGTGCCAGCAGTTACGTCCAACAGGGAACCTACGAGCAGTACTTC. It codes for CASSYVQQGTYEQYF.

This clonotype was picked up a small number of times. The chain links TRBV7-9 to TRBJ1-2, with TRBD1 matching over 7 bases. Trimming took 1 base from V and 8 from J; bases not matched to a gene: 7. This CDR3 has 14 amino acids. Germline CDR1 SEHNR, CDR2 FQNEAQ (reference sequence). The CDR3 here is CASSLGTGEDGYTF. For the CDR3, the DNA is TGTGCCAGCAGCTTAGGAACAGGGGAGGACGGCTACACCTTC.

This clonotype was observed at least ten times. V gene TRBV7-2 combines with J gene TRBJ2-5; D gene uncertain. Germline V gene data show CDR1 as SGHTA and CDR2 as FQGNSA. The CDR3 sequence is 15 residues long. Trimming took off 6 bases at V and 5 bases at J, with 19 bases between the two ends. This chain's CDR3 is CASSPSSLSGETQYF. The CDR3 DNA is TGTGCCAGCAGTCCATCTAGTCTCTCCGGGGAGACCCAGTACTTC.

Notes on this clonotype: Given a much more abundant clone one base away, this may be a read error. The rearrangement uses TRBV7-2 and TRBJ2-7; D unresolved. CDR3 length: 12 residues. The germline V gene encodes CDR1 SGHTA and CDR2 FQGNSA. The CDR3: CVSSTNPYEQYV. CDR3 DNA sequence: TGTGTCAGCAGCACCAATCCCTACGAGCAGTACGTC.

The sample holds many counts of this clonotype. The V call is TRBV7-8, the J call TRBJ2-2; D unclear. The V gene lost 1 base and the J gene lost 4 bases, with 1 base spanning the gap. This CDR3 is 12 amino acids long. Per germline, CDR1 SGHVS and CDR2 FQNEAQ. The CDR3 DNA is TGTGCCAGCAGCTTAGTCACCGGGGAGCTGTTTTTT. Its protein product is CASSLVTGELFF. Full variable domain (missing parts from reference TRBV7-8 and TRBJ2-2): GAGVSQSPRYKVAKRGQDVALRCDPISGHVSLFWYQQALGQGPEFLTYFQNEAQLDKSGLPSDRFFAERPEGSVSTLKIQRTQQEDSAVYLCASSLVTGELFFGEGSRLTVL.

This clonotype was counted ten times or more. This chain joins TRBV7-2 and TRBJ1-1; tentative D call: TRBD1 (6 bases). V lost 2 bases and J lost 0, with 10 bases in between. Germline-derived CDR1 and CDR2 are SGHTA and FQGNSA. The length of the CDR3 is 15 residues. CDR3 residues: CASSLPRDMNTEAFF. For the CDR3, the DNA is TGTGCCAGCAGCTTACCCCGGGACATGAACACTGAAGCTTTCTTT.

This clonotype was observed a handful of times. The rearrangement links TRBV19 to TRBJ1-5; D might be TRBD1 (5 bases). Germline V gene lookup returns CDR1 LNHDA and CDR2 SQIVND (reference sequence). The CDR3 runs 13 residues. With 3 bases removed from V and 7 bases from J, the gap between germline ends came to 10 bases. The CDR3 bases are TGTGCCAGTAGTATGGGGCGAGGGCAGCCCCAGCATTTT. Its translation: CASSMGRGQPQHF.